A selection of T cell receptor beta chains follows, all from one sample in a study of T-cell reconstitution after alpha-beta-depleted transplantation in children. A single record per CDR3 protein comes from TCRdb applying MiXCR to the PCR reads. The table shows 800,000 to 1,000,000 distinct CDR3 sequences, with around 30% occurring only once. The material sequenced was PBMCs, mostly from graft donor cells, taken 360 days after TCRalphabeta/CD19-depleted stem cell transplant. The receptors here all came from a boy younger than two who had a stem cell transplant for SCID, so the T cells may come from the graft donor. Both conserved end residues are part of each CDR3. The D gene is left open where the match is weak. Expanded clones get a size class; other rows say once, few or many, or leave the size out.

clone size	D gene	V gene	J gene	CDR3 DNA	CDR3 protein
-	-	TRBV5-1	TRBJ2-5	TGCGCCAGCAGCTTGGTGGCAGGTTGGGCAGAGACCCAGTACTTC	CASSLVAGWAETQYF
few	-	TRBV9	TRBJ2-1	TGTGCCAGCAGCGACCCGGTAGTTGAGCAGTTCTTC	CASSDPVVEQFF
-	TRBD1	TRBV2	TRBJ1-3	TGTGCCAGCAACCAGGGACAGGGCGGCGGAAACACCATATATTTT	CASNQGQGGGNTIYF
few	TRBD1	TRBV5-5	TRBJ1-1	TGTGCCAGCAGCTTGCAGACAGGGTGGGCTGAAGCTTTCTTT	CASSLQTGWAEAFF
few	-	TRBV4-3	TRBJ1-1	TGCGCCAGCAGCCAAGAGGAGCCCCCAACAGGAGCCGTCGTCGCTTTCTTT	CASSQEEPPTGAVVAFF
-	-	TRBV15	TRBJ2-3	TGTGCCACCAGCAGAGAGCGGGGCCGCACAGATACGCAGTATTTT	CATSRERGRTDTQYF
few	TRBD2	TRBV2	TRBJ2-1	TGTGCCAGCAGTGAAGCTGGGAGGGGCGAGCAGTTCTTC	CASSEAGRGEQFF
few	TRBD1	TRBV12-3/TRBV12-4	TRBJ2-1	TGTGCCAGCAGTTCAGGACAGGGGGTGGATGAGCAGTTCTTC	CASSSGQGVDEQFF
few	-	TRBV7-2	TRBJ2-7	TGTGCCAGCAGCTACCAACCTAGCTCCTACGAGCAGTACTTC	CASSYQPSSYEQYF
few	TRBD2	TRBV24-1	TRBJ2-3	TGTGCCACCAGTGATCCCATCCCGGGACTAGCGGGGTCACCTACTACGCAGTATTTT	CATSDPIPGLAGSPTTQYF
few	-	TRBV12-3/TRBV12-4	TRBJ1-1	TGTGCCAGCAGGGGTCCCAGGGACGAGAACACTGAAGCTTTCTTT	CASRGPRDENTEAFF
-	-	TRBV7-9	TRBJ2-5	TGTGCCAGCACCCCGGGGGATACGAGGTCAGAGACCCAGTACTTC	CASTPGDTRSETQYF
many	TRBD2	TRBV5-6	TRBJ2-3	TGTGCCAGCAGCTCCCGGGGGGACCTCACAGATACGCAGTATTTT	CASSSRGDLTDTQYF
few	-	TRBV20-1	TRBJ2-7	TGCAGTGCTAGGGTAGGGTCTGGGGGCGAGCAGTACTTC	CSARVGSGGEQYF
few	TRBD1	TRBV6-5	TRBJ2-2	TGTGCCAGCAGTTACTCCCGGACAGGGAACGGGGAGCTGTTTTTT	CASSYSRTGNGELFF
few	-	TRBV19	TRBJ2-7	TGTGCCAGTAGTATGAACCAGTACGAGCAGTACTTC	CASSMNQYEQYF